This T cell receptor beta chain was retrieved from a study of vaccination and CD4 T cells after COVID-19 (dated 2022 in TCRdb). In terms of the full investigation: Convalescent patients had a positive SARS-CoV-2 result on nasal swab PCR, and of these patients, under ten had mild disease and one had severe disease. Six males and four females were included in the convalescent cohort, with two Hispanic individuals, seven Caucasians, two Asians and one multiracial person represented. Participants received two doses of either the Pfizer-BioNTech BNT162b2 vaccine (n=8) or the Moderna mRNA-1273 vaccine (n=2). Post-COVID blood samples from convalescent patients were collected a median of around 110 days after diagnosis, with a range of 35 to 161 days. Post-vaccine blood samples were obtained a median of approximately 70 days after the second vaccine dose, with a range of about 12 to 241 days. For stimulating the cultures, overlapping spike peptide pools were used, derived from SARS-CoV-2 as well as from the common cold coronaviruses HCoV-NL63, HCoV-OC43 and HCoV-229E. Control cultures received a CEFX viral epitope pool as the positive control, an HIV-1 Nef peptide pool as the negative control, or no peptide. The spike-specific CD4+ TCR repertoire was compared before and after mRNA vaccination in approximately ten COVID-19 convalescent patients and a handful of infection-naive healthy vaccine recipients. Here is what the overall study found, with its caveats: Of the vaccine-specific clones in convalescent patients, 304 of 307, or nearly all, reacted only to SARS-CoV-2 spike and did not cross-react with common cold coronaviruses. Although the median number of SARS-CoV-2-reactive clonotypes went up from more than 20 after infection to 38 after vaccination, the increase was not significant. The study included relatively few convalescent patients and did not analyze early timepoints after natural infection. Among convalescent patients, a median about 90% of the SARS-CoV-2-reactive clones seen after vaccination appeared only after vaccination, which suggests priming specific to the vaccine.

A word on this clonotype: It lacks a known antigen. It has no much larger one-base neighbor in the sample; base qualities were not kept.

From its cysteine to its phenylalanine, the CDR3 spans 13 amino acids. Left in the record is the CDR3 DNA by itself, 39 bases read in frame from the first base. Between the V and J ends, shortened by 1 base and 2 bases respectively, the junction contains 8 bases. Via the germline V gene, CDR1 is SQVTM and CDR2 ANQGSEA. The method behind the library was PCR. DNA from cultured CD4+ T cells underwent TCR sequencing with the Oncomine TCR Beta short-read assay at the Johns Hopkins FTIC core. Genomic DNA was extracted from the cultured CD4+ T cells with the QIAamp micro DNA kit. Oncomine TCR Beta libraries from cultured CD4+ T cells were pooled using unique dual indexes and sequenced on an Illumina iSeq 100. The authors processed their data as follows. Non-productive sequences were removed, and CDR3s not starting with C, not ending with F or W, or shorter than 7 amino acids were discarded. The MANAFEST web application was used to identify antigen-specific clonotypes by comparing peptide-stimulated wells against reference wells and other culture wells. An FDR below 0.05, an odds ratio above 5, and a productive frequency above 0.1% in at least two of three replicate wells were required for clones to be considered positive. A clonotype counted as cross-reactive if it showed significant expansion both in the SARS-CoV-2 spike wells and in at least one common cold coronavirus spike condition. Using R version 3.6.1, CDR3 homology was evaluated through Levenshtein distances (stringdist) along with unrooted phylogenetic trees (ape). The raw public data were reprocessed by TCRdb itself: fastp quality trimming at Q25, MiXCR clonotype calling, in-frame beta chains only. When rows share a CDR3 protein, they turn into one entry using the most common DNA and genes. The V and J calls and clone size come from TCRdb's table, not from the authors' own analysis. The sample table contains about 14,000 distinct CDR3 sequences; only one count was recorded for about 55% of them. The biggest ten clones account for 10% of the sample.

The treatment or condition label, as the study defines it: roughly 11-day PBMC culture with coronavirus spike peptide pools or control peptides (ViraFEST assay). The study used the ViraFEST assay, which expanded antigen-specific T cells with peptide pools and then identified expanded clonotypes by TCR sequencing. The convalescent patients' positive SARS-CoV-2 PCR tests fell between March and December 2020, which was before the Alpha, Beta and Delta variants emerged in the United States. PBMCs were cultured at roughly 1.9 million per well in IMDM supplemented with approximately 5% human AB serum and about 10 IU/ml IL-2, with approximately 10 ug/ml peptide pools added. On days 3 and 7, half of the culture medium was replaced with fresh IL-2-containing medium. CD4+ T cells were isolated after approximately ten days of culture through negative selection using the EasySep CD4+ T cell isolation kit. PBMCs were separated from whole blood using Ficoll-Paque Plus gradient centrifugation and then either used fresh or cryopreserved at -140C. Triplicate wells were generally used for each culture condition.

The chain joins TRBV29-1 to TRBJ1-2; no D gene call is confident. The TCR sequence derives from a human donor who had recovered from COVID-19. The sample here was CD4+ T cells from blood, cultured in vitro, taken before SARS-CoV-2 vaccination. The DNA is TGCAGCGTTGAAGCGGGAGAGAACTATGGCTACACCTTC. The resulting protein is CSVEAGENYGYTF.